This T cell receptor beta chain was captured in a study of CD8 T cells in ankylosing spondylitis. MiXCR was run by TCRdb on the 5' RACE reads, yielding one entry per CDR3 protein. The sample yields 250,000 or so distinct CDR3 sequences, approximately 24% seen once. The CDR3 is 14 amino acids. Germline-derived CDR1 and CDR2 are MNHNS and SASEGT. V was pared by 4 bases and J by 4 bases, with 8 bases between. The V call is TRBV6-1, the J call TRBJ2-6; maybe TRBD2 (7 bases). This sequence originates from a male donor with ankylosing spondylitis or in good health (not recorded which). The sample consisted of blood, either unsorted or a sorted T cell fraction (not recorded which). The DNA for the CDR3 is TGTGCCAGCAGTGCGGGGGGCGGGGCCAACGTCCTGACTTTC. Its translation: CASSAGGGANVLTF.